Sequencing of this TCR beta chain was carried out in a study of CD8 T cells in cerebrospinal fluid in Alzheimer's disease (TCRdb year 2020). Concerning the study at large: To assess CSF T cell clonal expansion, the study used two single-cell approaches: plate-based nested PCR sequencing and droplet-based sequencing. The study examined whether cerebrospinal fluid from healthy elderly individuals and from patients with neurodegenerative disease contained clonally expanded T cells. In the droplet-based CSF analysis comparing patients with controls, 10 or so healthy controls (roughly 11,000 cells) and 10 or so patients with MCI or Alzheimer's disease (approximately 9,500 cells) were included. The CSF gene-expression analysis, which included patients with Parkinson's disease, covered a total of about 25 samples.

The library was made by 10x single-cell sequencing. Profiling of CSF cells was done with 10X Genomics single-cell V(D)J and 5' gene-expression libraries. An Illumina NextSeq550 was used to sequence the CSF single-cell TCR libraries. Concerning the study's data processing: V(D)J reads were aligned to the vdj-GRCh38 alts ensemble 2.0.0 reference and processed with the Cell Ranger vdj pipeline. Cell barcodes sharing the same set of productive CDR3 nucleotide sequences were defined as clonotypes. To connect clonality with transcriptional profiles, clonotype information was added to the gene-expression metadata in Seurat v3.0. Exclusion was applied to CSF cells with more than 1,800 genes, more than 7,500 UMIs or more than 10% mitochondrial reads. To identify TCRs with known antigen specificity, CDR3-beta sequences were compared against VDJdb. Network analysis of clone sharing used the R package qgraph and included only TCRs with complete alpha and beta chains. The reads were reprocessed in TCRdb, with one entry per CDR3 protein sequence and no accompanying DNA. TCRdb, not the original authors, processed these V and J calls. The sample's clone listing holds 1,300 to 1,500 distinct CDR3 sequences. Approximately 5% of the sample goes to the ten largest clones.

No count is recorded, but by frequency this clonotype is large (0.1 to 1%). Its binding antigen is unknown. The investigation overall reported the following: A higher percentage of TCRs was made up by the largest CSF clone in patients with MCI or Alzheimer's disease than in controls. When data were pooled, 4 of 6 Alzheimer's patients but only 1 of 10 healthy subjects had a highly expanded clone, defined as at least 3% of TCRs. The EBV-specific clones were neither the most highly expanded clones nor enriched among patients. Only samples with detectable clones went into the overall clonality comparison: about 11 healthy, 5 MCI, 5 AD, and 6 PD. The authors cautioned that detecting EBV-specific TCRs in CSF does not establish a causal link between EBV and Alzheimer's disease.

Acute infectious disease was absent in all participants, and all participants were in good physical condition. Neurodegeneration in patients was confirmed using biomarkers including neurofilament, amyloid-beta and tau. A live/dead marker was used to sort live CSF cells for droplet-based sequencing. CSF was obtained by lumbar puncture, and immune cells were pelleted by centrifugation at 300g. Each CSF sample was checked for red blood cells, and any sample showing blood contamination was excluded. CSF cells were cryopreserved by placing the cells in freezing medium, freezing the cells overnight at -80 degrees C, and then storing the cells in liquid nitrogen. Before analysis, CSF samples were kept in storage for less than seven months. The germline V gene encodes CDR1 SGHRS and CDR2 YFSETQ. Taken from cysteine to phenylalanine, the CDR3 has 15 residues. DNA is not on record.

The origin of this receptor is a human donor with Alzheimer's disease. Sequenced: cerebrospinal fluid. The rearranged segments are TRBV5-1 and TRBJ2-3; the D gene TCRdb calls, TRBD2, cannot be checked with no DNA. The CDR3 sequence is CASSLSGLDSHTQYF.